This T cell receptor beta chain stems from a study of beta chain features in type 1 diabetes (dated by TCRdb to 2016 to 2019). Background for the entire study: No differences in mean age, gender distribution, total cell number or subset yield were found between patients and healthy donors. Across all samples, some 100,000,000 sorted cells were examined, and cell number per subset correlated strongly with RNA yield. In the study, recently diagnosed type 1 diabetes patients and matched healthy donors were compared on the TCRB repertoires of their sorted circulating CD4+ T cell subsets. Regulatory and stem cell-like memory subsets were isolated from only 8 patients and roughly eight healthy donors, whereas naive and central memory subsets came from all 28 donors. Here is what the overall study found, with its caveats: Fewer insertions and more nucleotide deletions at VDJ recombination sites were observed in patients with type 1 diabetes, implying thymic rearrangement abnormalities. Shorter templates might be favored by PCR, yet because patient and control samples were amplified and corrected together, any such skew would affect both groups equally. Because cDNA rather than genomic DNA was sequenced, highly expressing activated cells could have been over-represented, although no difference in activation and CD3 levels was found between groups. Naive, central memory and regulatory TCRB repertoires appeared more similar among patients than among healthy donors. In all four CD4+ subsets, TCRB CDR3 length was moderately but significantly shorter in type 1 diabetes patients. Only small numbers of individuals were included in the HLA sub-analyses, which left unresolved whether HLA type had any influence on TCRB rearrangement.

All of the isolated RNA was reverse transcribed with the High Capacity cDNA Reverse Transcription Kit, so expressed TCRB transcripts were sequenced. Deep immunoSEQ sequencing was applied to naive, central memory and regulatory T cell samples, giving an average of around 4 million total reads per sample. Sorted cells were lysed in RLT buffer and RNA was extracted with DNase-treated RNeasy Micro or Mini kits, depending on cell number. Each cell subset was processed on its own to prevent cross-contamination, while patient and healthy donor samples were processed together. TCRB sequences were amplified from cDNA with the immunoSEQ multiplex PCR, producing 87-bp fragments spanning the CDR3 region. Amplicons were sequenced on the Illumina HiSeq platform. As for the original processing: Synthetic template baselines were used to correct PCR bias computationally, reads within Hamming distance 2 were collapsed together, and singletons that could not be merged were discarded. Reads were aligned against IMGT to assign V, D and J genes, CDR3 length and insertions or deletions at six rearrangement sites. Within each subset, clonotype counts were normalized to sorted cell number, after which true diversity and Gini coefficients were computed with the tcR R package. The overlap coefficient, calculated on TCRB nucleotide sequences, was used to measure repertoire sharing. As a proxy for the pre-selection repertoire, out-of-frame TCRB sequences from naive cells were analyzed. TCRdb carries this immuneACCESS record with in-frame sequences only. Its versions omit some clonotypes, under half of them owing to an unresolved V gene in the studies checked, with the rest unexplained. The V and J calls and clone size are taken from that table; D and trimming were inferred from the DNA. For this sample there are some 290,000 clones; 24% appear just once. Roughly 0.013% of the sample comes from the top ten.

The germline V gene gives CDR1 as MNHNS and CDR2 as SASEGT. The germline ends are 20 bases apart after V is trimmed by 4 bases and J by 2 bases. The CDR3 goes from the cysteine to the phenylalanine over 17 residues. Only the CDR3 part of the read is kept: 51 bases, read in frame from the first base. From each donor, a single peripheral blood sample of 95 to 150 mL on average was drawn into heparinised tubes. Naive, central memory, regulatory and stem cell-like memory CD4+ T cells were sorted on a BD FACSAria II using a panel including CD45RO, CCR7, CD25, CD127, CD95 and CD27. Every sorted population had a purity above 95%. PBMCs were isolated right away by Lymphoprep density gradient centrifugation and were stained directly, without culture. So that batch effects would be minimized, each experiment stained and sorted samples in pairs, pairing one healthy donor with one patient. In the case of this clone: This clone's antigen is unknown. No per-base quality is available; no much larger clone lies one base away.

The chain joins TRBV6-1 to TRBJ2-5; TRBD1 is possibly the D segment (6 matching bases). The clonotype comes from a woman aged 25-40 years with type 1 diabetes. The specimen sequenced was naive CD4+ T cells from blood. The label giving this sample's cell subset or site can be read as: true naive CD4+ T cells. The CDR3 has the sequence CASSVSLPQGPQETQYF. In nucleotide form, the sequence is TGTGCCAGCAGTGTCTCACTACCGCAGGGGCCACAAGAGACCCAGTACTTC.